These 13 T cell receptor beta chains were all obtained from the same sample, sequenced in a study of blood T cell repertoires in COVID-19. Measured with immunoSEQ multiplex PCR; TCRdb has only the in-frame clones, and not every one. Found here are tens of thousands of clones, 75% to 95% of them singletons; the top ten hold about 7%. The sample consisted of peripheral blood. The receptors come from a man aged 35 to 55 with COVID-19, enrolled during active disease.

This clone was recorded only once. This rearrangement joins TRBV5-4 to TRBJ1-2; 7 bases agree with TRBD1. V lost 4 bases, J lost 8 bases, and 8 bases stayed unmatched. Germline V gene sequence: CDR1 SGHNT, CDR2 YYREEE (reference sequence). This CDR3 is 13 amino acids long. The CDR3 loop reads CASSPDRERGYTF. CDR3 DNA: TGTGCCAGCAGCCCCGACAGGGAGAGGGGCTACACCTTC.

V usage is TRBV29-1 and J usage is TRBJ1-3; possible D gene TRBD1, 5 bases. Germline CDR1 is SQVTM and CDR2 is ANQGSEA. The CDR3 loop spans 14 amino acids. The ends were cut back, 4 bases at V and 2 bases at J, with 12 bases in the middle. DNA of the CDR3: TGCAGCGTTGCGAAACAGGACCCTGGAAACACCATATATTTT. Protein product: CSVAKQDPGNTIYF.

Here the CDR3 reads CASTFSNQPQHF. In DNA, the CDR3 is TGTGCCAGCACCTTTAGCAATCAGCCCCAGCATTTT. The chain employs TRBV2 and TRBJ1-5; D is ambiguous. Germline CDR1 is SNHLY and CDR2 is FYNNEI. V gave up 7 bases and J gave up 0 bases, with 4 bases separating them. The length of the CDR3 is 12 residues.

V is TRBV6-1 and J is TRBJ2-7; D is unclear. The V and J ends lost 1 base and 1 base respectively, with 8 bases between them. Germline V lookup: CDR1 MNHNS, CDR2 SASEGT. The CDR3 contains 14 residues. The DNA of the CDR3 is TGTGCCAGCAGTGAAGAGCCCCGATCCTACGAGCAGTACTTC. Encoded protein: CASSEEPRSYEQYF.

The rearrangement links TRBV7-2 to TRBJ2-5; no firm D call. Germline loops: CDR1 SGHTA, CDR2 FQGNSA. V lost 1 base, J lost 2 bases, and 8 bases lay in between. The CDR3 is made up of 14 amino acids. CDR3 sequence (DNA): TGTGCCAGCAGCTTAGGCGCTCTACAAGAGACCCAGTACTTC. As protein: CASSLGALQETQYF.

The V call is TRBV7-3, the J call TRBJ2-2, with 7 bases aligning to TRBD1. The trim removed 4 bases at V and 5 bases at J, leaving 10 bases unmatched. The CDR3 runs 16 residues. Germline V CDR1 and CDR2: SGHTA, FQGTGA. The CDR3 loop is CASSYRGDFGTGELFF. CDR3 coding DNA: TGTGCCAGCAGCTACAGGGGCGACTTTGGTACCGGGGAGCTGTTTTTT.

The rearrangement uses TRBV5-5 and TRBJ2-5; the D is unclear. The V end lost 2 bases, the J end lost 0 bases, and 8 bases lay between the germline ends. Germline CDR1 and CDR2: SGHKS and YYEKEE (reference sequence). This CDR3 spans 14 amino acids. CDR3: CASSFSGDQETQYF. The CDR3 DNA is TGTGCCAGCAGCTTCTCAGGTGACCAAGAGACCCAGTACTTC.

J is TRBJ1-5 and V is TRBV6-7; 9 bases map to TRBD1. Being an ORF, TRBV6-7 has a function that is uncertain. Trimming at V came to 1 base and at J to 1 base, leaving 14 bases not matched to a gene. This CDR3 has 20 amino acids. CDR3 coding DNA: TGTGCCAGCAGTTACTGGGGACAGGGAGGGGAAAGGGGCAGCAATCAGCCCCAGCATTTT. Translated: CASSYWGQGGERGSNQPQHF.

Written as DNA, the CDR3 is TGTGCCAGTAGTACAGGGGGCAATGGAAACACCATATATTTT. Translating gives CASSTGGNGNTIYF. The chain uses TRBV19 and TRBJ1-3; the match to TRBD1 covers 8 bases. V dropped 4 bases and J dropped 3; count of bases not matched to a gene: 2. CDR3 length: 14 amino acids. Germline V lookup: CDR1 LNHDA, CDR2 SQIVND (reference sequence).

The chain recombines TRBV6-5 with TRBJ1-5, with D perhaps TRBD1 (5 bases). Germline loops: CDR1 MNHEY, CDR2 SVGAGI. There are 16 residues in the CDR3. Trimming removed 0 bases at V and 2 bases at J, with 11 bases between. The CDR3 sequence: CASSYSRRGGNQPQHF. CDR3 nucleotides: TGTGCCAGCAGTTACTCTAGGAGGGGCGGCAATCAGCCCCAGCATTTT.

The CDR3 sequence is CASSAWTSVGDTQYF. The CDR3 region has the DNA TGTGCCAGTAGTGCCTGGACTAGCGTTGGAGATACGCAGTATTTT. This chain uses TRBV19 with TRBJ2-3; 9 bases fit TRBD2. Germline trimming cut 5 bases from V and 5 bases from J; bases unmatched to any gene: 8. The CDR3 sequence is 15 residues long. CDR1 is LNHDA and CDR2 is SQIVND in the germline V gene (reference sequence).

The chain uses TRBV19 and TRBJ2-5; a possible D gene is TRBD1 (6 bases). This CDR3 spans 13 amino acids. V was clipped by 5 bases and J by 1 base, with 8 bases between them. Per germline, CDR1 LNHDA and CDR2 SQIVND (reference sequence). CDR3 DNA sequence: TGTGCCAGTAGTGGACAGATCCAAGAGACCCAGTACTTC. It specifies CASSGQIQETQYF.

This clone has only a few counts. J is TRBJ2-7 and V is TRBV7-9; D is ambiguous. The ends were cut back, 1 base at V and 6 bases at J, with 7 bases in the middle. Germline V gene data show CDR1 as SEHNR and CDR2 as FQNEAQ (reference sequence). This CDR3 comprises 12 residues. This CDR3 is CASSLVQAEQYF. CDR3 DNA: TGTGCCAGCAGCTTAGTGCAGGCCGAGCAGTACTTC.